This is a list of T cell receptor beta chains from one sample in a study of blood T cell repertoires in COVID-19. Repertoires were generated with immunoSEQ multiplex PCR, while TCRdb's copy carries only in-frame clones and drops some. The sample consists of fewer than 200,000 clones, about 85% of them appearing once. Sequenced sample: peripheral blood. The receptors here all came from a human donor with acute or convalescent COVID-19. The donor label of this sample is uncertain. The CDR3 runs from the conserved cysteine through the conserved F or W. D genes are given only for firm matches. The size entry is marked missing in some rows and otherwise reads once, few, many or a size class.

TRBV11-3	12	TRBJ1-1	NA	NA	CASSQGYTEAFF	TGTGCCAGCAGTCAGGGTTACACTGAAGCTTTCTTT
TRBV23-1	13	TRBJ1-1	NA	NA	CASSQVTGTEAFF	TGCGCCAGCAGTCAAGTGACAGGAACTGAAGCTTTCTTT
TRBV19	14	TRBJ1-6	TRBD1	NA	CASSATGWNSPLHF	TGTGCCAGTAGCGCGACAGGGTGGAATTCACCCCTCCACTTT
TRBV6-5	13	TRBJ1-4	NA	NA	CASKDSLGEKLFF	TGTGCCAGCAAGGACAGCCTGGGGGAAAAACTGTTTTTT
TRBV6-5	15	TRBJ1-3	NA	NA	CASSYFPYSGNTIYF	TGTGCCAGCAGTTACTTCCCTTACTCTGGAAACACCATATATTTT
TRBV5-1	14	TRBJ2-2	NA	NA	CASSSAGDTGELFF	TGCGCCAGCAGCTCCGCGGGTGACACCGGGGAGCTGTTTTTT
TRBV7-3	14	TRBJ1-2	NA	NA	CASSRSDESHGYTF	TGTGCCAGCAGCCGTAGCGATGAGTCACATGGCTACACCTTC
TRBV29-1	13	TRBJ1-2	NA	NA	CSVGAGINYGYTF	TGCAGCGTTGGAGCAGGGATTAACTATGGCTACACCTTC
TRBV28	13	TRBJ1-5	NA	few	CAHVGGDNQPQHF	TGTGCCCACGTTGGGGGGGACAATCAGCCCCAGCATTTT
TRBV18	15	TRBJ1-6	NA	few	CASSRLDSLNSPLHF	TGTGCCAGCTCACGACTCGACAGCCTTAATTCACCCCTCCACTTT
TRBV7-9	12	TRBJ2-1	NA	NA	CASSLDGNEQFF	TGTGCCAGCAGCTTAGACGGGAATGAGCAGTTCTTC
TRBV6-2/TRBV6-3	17	TRBJ1-2	NA	NA	CASIPAPGVRSNYGYTF	TGTGCCAGCATCCCTGCCCCCGGGGTGAGGTCTAACTATGGCTACACCTTC
TRBV15	15	TRBJ1-2	NA	NA	CATSRRWAGPDGYTF	TGTGCCACCAGCAGACGTTGGGCAGGCCCTGATGGCTACACCTTC
TRBV28	15	TRBJ1-5	NA	NA	CASRPKSRGHQPQHF	TGTGCCAGCAGACCTAAAAGCCGAGGCCATCAGCCCCAGCATTTT
TRBV18	15	TRBJ1-1	TRBD1	NA	CASSPWGQLNTEAFF	TGTGCCAGCTCACCTTGGGGACAGCTGAACACTGAAGCTTTCTTT
TRBV3-1/TRBV3-2	16	TRBJ2-7	TRBD2	few	CASSRSSGGPSYEQYF	TGTGCCAGCAGCCGTAGTAGCGGGGGGCCGTCCTACGAGCAGTACTTC
TRBV6-6	16	TRBJ1-1	NA	NA	CASTSFRGGMSTEAFF	TGTGCCAGCACCTCCTTCAGAGGAGGGATGAGCACTGAAGCTTTCTTT
TRBV3-1/TRBV3-2	15	TRBJ2-7	TRBD2	NA	CASSQAAGTSYEQYF	TGTGCCAGCAGCCAAGCAGCGGGGACCTCCTACGAGCAGTACTTC